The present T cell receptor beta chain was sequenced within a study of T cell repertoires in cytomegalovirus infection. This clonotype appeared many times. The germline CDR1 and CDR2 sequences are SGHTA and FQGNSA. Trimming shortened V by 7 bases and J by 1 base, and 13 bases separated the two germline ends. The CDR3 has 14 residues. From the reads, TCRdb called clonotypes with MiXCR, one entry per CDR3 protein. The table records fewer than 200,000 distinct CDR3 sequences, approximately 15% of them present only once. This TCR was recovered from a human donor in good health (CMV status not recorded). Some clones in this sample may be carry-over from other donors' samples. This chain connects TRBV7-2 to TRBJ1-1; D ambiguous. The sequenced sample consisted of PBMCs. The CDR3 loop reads CASTTGRRNTEAFF. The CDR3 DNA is TGTGCCAGCACCACTGGGAGGAGGAACACTGAAGCTTTCTTT.